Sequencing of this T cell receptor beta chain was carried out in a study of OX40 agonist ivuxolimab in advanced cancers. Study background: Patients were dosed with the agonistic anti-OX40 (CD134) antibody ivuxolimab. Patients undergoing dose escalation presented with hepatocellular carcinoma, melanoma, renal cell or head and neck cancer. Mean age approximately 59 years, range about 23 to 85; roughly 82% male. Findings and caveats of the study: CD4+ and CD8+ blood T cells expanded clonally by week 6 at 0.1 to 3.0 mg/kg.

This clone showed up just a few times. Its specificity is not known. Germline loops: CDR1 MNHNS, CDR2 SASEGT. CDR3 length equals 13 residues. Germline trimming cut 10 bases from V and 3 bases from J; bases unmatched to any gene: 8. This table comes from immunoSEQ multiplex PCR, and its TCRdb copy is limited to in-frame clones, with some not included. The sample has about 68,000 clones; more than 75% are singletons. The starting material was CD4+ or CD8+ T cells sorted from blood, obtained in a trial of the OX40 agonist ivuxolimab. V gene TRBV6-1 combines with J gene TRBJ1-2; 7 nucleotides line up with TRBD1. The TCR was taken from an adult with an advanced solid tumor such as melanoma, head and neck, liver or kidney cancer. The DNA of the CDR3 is TGTGCCACCAATCGAGACAGGGACTATGGCTACACCTTC. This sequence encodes CATNRDRDYGYTF.